The source of this T cell receptor beta chain is a study of technical replicates of blood from a handful of donors. The table came from immunoSEQ multiplex PCR; TCRdb's copy has only in-frame clones and leaves some out. Of 79,000 or so clones in the sample, 80% to 95% were seen once. Per germline, CDR1 SNHLY and CDR2 FYNNEI. Trimming took 3 bases from V and 3 from J, leaving 15 bases between them. The CDR3 is 16 amino acids. Sequenced sample: T cells isolated from PBMCs. This sequence joins TRBV2 and TRBJ2-4, with a weak D call TRBD2 (6 bases). The sequence derives from a human donor in good health. The CDR3 reads CASSDGGLLYKNIQYF. CDR3 coding DNA: TGTGCCAGCAGTGATGGGGGACTCCTTTACAAAAACATTCAGTACTTC.